The 9 T cell receptor beta chains reported below all come from one sample, sequenced in a study of tumor-infiltrating lymphocytes in primary liver carcinoma (dated by TCRdb to 2015 to 2018). The sequencer was an Illumina HiSeq 2500. TCRbeta-specific cDNA was reverse-transcribed from approximately 0.5 ug total RNA using a constant-region primer and ProtoScript II reverse transcriptase. Construction of the TCRbeta libraries relied on three nested rounds of multiplex PCR, following a slightly modified ARM-PCR procedure. The first two PCR rounds used multiplex TRBV1-TRBV30 forward primers with a Cbeta reverse primer, each for roughly 10 cycles. TCRdb passed the public sequencing reads through fastp at Q25 and MiXCR, retaining productive beta sequences. Merged by CDR3 protein, the rows form single entries marked with the most common genes and DNA. For this sample the table gives 95,000 to 100,000 distinct CDR3 sequences, of which about 70% were detected only once. The ten largest clones take up roughly 12% of the sample.

Total RNA and DNA were co-extracted without cell sorting from around 20-30 mg of bulk tissue using the AllPrep DNA/RNA mini kit. Sequencing was done on a sample of liver tumor tissue from sampling region 2. What the cell subset or site label conveys for this sample: tumor region T2, inferior pole. The receptors derive from a woman aged 60-75 years with primary liver carcinoma and hepatitis B virus infection.

In the case of this clonotype: A read error may be the cause here, since a much bigger clone is one base away. The chain employs TRBV5-1 and TRBJ2-5; TRBD2 is a possible D gene (6 bases). Germline loops: CDR1 SGHRS, CDR2 YFSETQ. CDR3 length equals 14 residues. CDR3 DNA: TGCTCCAGCAGCTTGTACGGGGGACAAGAGACCCAGTACTTC. Amino acid sequence: CSSSLYGGQETQYF.

This clonotype turned up a few times. CDR3 sequence reads: CASSAADLGGGRPDTQYF. The CDR3 DNA sequence: TGTGCCAGCAGTGCCGCCGATTTGGGGGGCGGGAGACCGGATACGCAGTATTTT. This chain connects TRBV28 to TRBJ2-3; TRBD2 might be the D (7 bases). V was shortened by 5 bases and J by 6 bases, with 27 bases between the two germline ends. CDR3 length equals 18 residues. Germline V CDR1 and CDR2: MDHEN, SYDVKM.

About this clonotype itself: A much larger clone sits a single nucleotide away, making a read error possible. The chain couples TRBV29-1 to TRBJ2-1; tentative D call: TRBD2 (6 bases). Germline lookup yields CDR1 SQVTM and CDR2 ANQGSEA. CDR3 size: 14 residues. The CDR3 coding sequence is TGCAGGACCCGGGGACTCCAACTCTACAATGGGCAGTTCTTC. Amino acids: CRTRGLQLYNGQFF.

The V call is TRBV5-4, the J call TRBJ2-5; tentatively, D is TRBD1 or TRBD2 (5 bases each). The CDR3 runs 16 residues. V gave up 0 bases and J gave up 4 bases, with 16 bases separating them. Germline V gene data show CDR1 as SGHNT and CDR2 as YYREEE (reference sequence). CDR3 in DNA: TGTGCCAGCAGCTTGGCTCTACCGGGGCCTGGAGAGACCCAGTACTTC. Translation gives CASSLALPGPGETQYF.

V usage is TRBV28 and J usage is TRBJ2-3; D gene ambiguous. Per germline, CDR1 MDHEN and CDR2 SYDVKM. This CDR3 is 15 amino acids long. V was shortened by 7 bases and J by 2 bases, with 16 bases between the two germline ends. CDR3 nucleotides: TGTGCCAGCAAGTTCCTGGGTATATACACAGATACGCAGTATTTT. Translation: CASKFLGIYTDTQYF. Variable domain in full (rest from reference TRBV28 and TRBJ2-3): DVKVTQSSRYLVKRTGEKVFLECVQDMDHENMFWYRQDPGLGLRLIYFSYDVKMKEKGDIPEGYSVSREKKERFSLILESASTNQTSMYLCASKFLGIYTDTQYFGPGTRLTVL.

A word on this clonotype: The final CDR3 position lacks the conserved phenylalanine or tryptophan, pointing to a likely read error. The chain uses TRBV4-1 and TRBJ2-1, with D hard to call. CDR1 MGHRA and CDR2 YSYEKL come from the germline V gene. This CDR3 has 15 amino acids. The CDR3 region has the DNA TGTGCCAGCACCCAAGATTCGGCAGAGTACCTTGAGCAGTTCTCC. It is translated as CASTQDSAEYLEQFS.

In the case of this clonotype: At one of its ends the junction is not consistent with the germline gene, which may arise from a read error. J is TRBJ2-2 and V is TRBV29-1; possibly TRBD1 or TRBD2 for D (5 bases each). The germline V gene has CDR1 SQVTM and CDR2 ANQGSEA. The CDR3 runs to 16 residues. The DNA for the CDR3 is TGCAGCGTTGGAAGACTGGGGCATGGGAACACCGGGGAGCTGCTTTTT. As protein: CSVGRLGHGNTGELLF.

Concerning this clonotype: A read error may be the cause here, since a much bigger clone is one base away. The chain combines TRBV28 with TRBJ2-7, with D uncertain. CDR1 and CDR2 (germline): MDHEN, SYDVKM. This CDR3 contains 14 residues. Trimming shortened V by 7 bases and J by 2 bases, and 15 bases separated the two germline ends. The CDR3 DNA reads TGTGCCAGCAACCAACGATCCACCACCTACGAGCAGTACTTC. Translating it yields CASNQRSTTYEQYF.

Notes on this clonotype: At one end the junction does not follow the germline gene, possibly because of a read error. DNA for the CDR3: TGTACCTGGAGTGTACAGGGGGTAATCACCGGTTACACCTTC. Translated, it gives CTWSVQGVITGYTF. This rearrangement joins TRBV30 to TRBJ1-2; 8 bases agree with TRBD1. The CDR3 runs to 14 residues. Germline lookup yields CDR1 GTSNPN and CDR2 SVGIG (reference sequence).